These T cell receptor beta chains were read from a single sample in a study of blood T cell repertoires in COVID-19. Repertoires were generated with immunoSEQ multiplex PCR, while TCRdb's copy carries only in-frame clones and drops some. Of roughly 47,000 clones listed, roughly nine tenths were seen once; the top ten hold 15% to 18%. Sequencing was carried out using peripheral blood. These receptor sequences come from a man between 65 and 85 years old with active COVID-19. Both conserved end residues are part of each CDR3. Fields, in order: D gene, J gene, clone size, CDR3 length, V gene, CDR3 protein, CDR3 DNA. A D gene is named only where the DNA matches it firmly. The listing skips clone size in some rows; elsewhere it reads once, few, many or a size class.

.	TRBJ2-4	.	13	TRBV6-4	CASVTRPKNIQYF	TGTGCCAGCGTGACTAGACCAAAAAACATTCAGTACTTC
.	TRBJ2-1	.	19	TRBV18	CASSPYEGSGSLLCNEQFF	TGTGCCAGCTCACCCTATGAGGGCTCAGGATCTCTCCTCTGTAATGAGCAGTTCTTC
TRBD2	TRBJ2-5	.	16	TRBV6-2/TRBV6-3	CASSLGLAGGQETQYF	TGTGCCAGCAGCCTCGGACTAGCGGGGGGGCAAGAGACCCAGTACTTC
TRBD1	TRBJ2-7	.	16	TRBV4-1	CASSQREGTGPYEQYF	TGCGCCAGCAGCCAACGAGAGGGGACAGGACCCTACGAGCAGTACTTC
TRBD2	TRBJ2-3	.	16	TRBV9	CASSVAGRGDPDTQYF	TGTGCCAGCAGCGTAGCAGGGCGGGGGGACCCAGATACGCAGTATTTT
TRBD2	TRBJ2-7	.	14	TRBV7-9	CASSPGGGQVEQYF	TGTGCCAGCAGCCCTGGCGGGGGGCAGGTCGAGCAGTACTTC
.	TRBJ1-2	few	14	TRBV6-2/TRBV6-3	CASSYVNRNYGYTF	TGTGCCAGCAGTTACGTTAACAGGAACTATGGCTACACCTTC
TRBD1	TRBJ2-7	few	14	TRBV5-1	CASSSGQGTYEQYF	TGCGCCAGCAGCTCAGGACAGGGGACCTACGAGCAGTACTTC
.	TRBJ2-5	.	16	TRBV7-8	CASSPPGQGSQETQYF	TGTGCCAGCAGCCCCCCTGGGCAGGGTTCTCAAGAGACCCAGTACTTC
.	TRBJ2-1	.	13	TRBV7-8	CASSLVPVGEQFF	TGTGCCAGCAGCTTGGTTCCGGTCGGTGAGCAGTTCTTC
TRBD2	TRBJ2-1	.	15	TRBV6-2/TRBV6-3	CASSYWGGGNNEQFF	TGTGCCAGCAGTTACTGGGGCGGGGGAAACAATGAGCAGTTCTTC
.	TRBJ1-5	.	14	TRBV19	CASSGGLSNQPQHF	TGTGCCAGTAGCGGGGGACTCTCCAATCAGCCCCAGCATTTT
TRBD1	TRBJ2-5	.	14	TRBV11-1	CASLNLGQSETQYF	TGTGCCAGCCTGAACCTGGGACAGTCAGAGACCCAGTACTTC
.	TRBJ2-5	.	14	TRBV6-6	CASSTDFFQETQYF	TGTGCCAGCAGTACGGACTTCTTCCAAGAGACCCAGTACTTC
.	TRBJ1-2	.	16	TRBV19	CASSLSPLLQVYGYTF	TGTGCCAGTAGTCTCTCCCCCCTGTTACAGGTCTATGGCTACACCTTC
.	TRBJ2-3	.	16	TRBV5-8	CASSRFLQGPTDTQYF	TGTGCCAGCAGCCGCTTCCTACAGGGACCCACAGATACGCAGTATTTT
.	TRBJ1-6	.	16	TRBV7-2	CASSSQGTSYNSPLHF	TGTGCCAGCAGCTCACAGGGTACGTCCTATAATTCACCCCTCCACTTT
.	TRBJ1-3	once	18	TRBV27	CASSSLRRGRENRNTIYF	TGTGCCAGCAGTTCCCTCCGGAGGGGCAGGGAGAATCGAAACACCATATATTTT
TRBD1	TRBJ2-7	.	15	TRBV19	CASTNRDRPPYEQYF	TGTGCCAGTACGAATAGGGACAGACCCCCCTACGAGCAGTACTTC
TRBD2	TRBJ2-7	.	17	TRBV4-1	CASSQGTSGGASYEQYF	TGCGCCAGCAGCCAAGGAACTAGCGGGGGGGCCTCCTACGAGCAGTACTTC
.	TRBJ2-7	.	14	TRBV6-5	CASQPRVGLDEQYF	TGTGCCAGTCAGCCCCGGGTGGGTCTGGACGAGCAGTACTTC
.	TRBJ1-3	.	14	TRBV19	CASSGTRSGNTIYF	TGTGCCAGTAGCGGGACTCGCTCTGGAAACACCATATATTTT
.	TRBJ1-2	.	15	TRBV7-6	CASSSRRLLDYGYTF	TGTGCCAGCAGCTCCCGCAGGCTCTTGGACTATGGCTACACCTTC
.	TRBJ2-5	.	13	TRBV15	CATSRATEVSQYF	TGTGCCACCAGCAGAGCAACTGAGGTGTCCCAGTACTTC
.	TRBJ1-2	.	14	TRBV2	CASRAEVGVYGYTF	TGTGCCAGCAGGGCAGAAGTTGGAGTATATGGCTACACCTTC
.	TRBJ1-2	.	13	TRBV2	CASSDDRNYGYTF	TGTGCCAGCAGTGACGACAGAAACTATGGCTACACCTTC
TRBD1	TRBJ2-4	.	15	TRBV6-5	CASSLRGDRGNIQYF	TGTGCCAGCAGTCTCCGAGGGGACAGGGGAAACATTCAGTACTTC
.	TRBJ2-2	.	13	TRBV5-4	CATPLGRTGELFF	TGTGCCACCCCTTTGGGGAGAACCGGGGAGCTGTTTTTT
.	TRBJ2-7	.	15	TRBV3-1/TRBV3-2	CASSQGLRISYEQYF	TGTGCCAGCAGCCAAGGGCTCCGAATCTCCTACGAGCAGTACTTC
TRBD1	TRBJ2-2	.	15	TRBV5-4	CASSKGQGGPGELFF	TGTGCCAGCAGCAAGGGACAGGGGGGGCCCGGGGAGCTGTTTTTT
TRBD1	TRBJ1-5	once	15	TRBV6-5	CASSYSRQGMQPQHF	TGTGCCAGCAGTTACTCCAGACAGGGGATGCAGCCCCAGCATTTT
TRBD1	TRBJ1-5	.	15	TRBV5-1	CASSSSGTGNQPQHF	TGCGCCAGCAGCTCCTCCGGGACAGGCAATCAGCCCCAGCATTTT
.	TRBJ2-7	few	14	TRBV27	CASSRGRGLYEQYF	TGTGCCAGCAGTCGGGGCAGGGGCCTTTACGAGCAGTACTTC
TRBD2	TRBJ2-1	once	15	TRBV27	CASSFRGEPYNEQFF	TGTGCCAGCAGTTTTCGGGGGGAACCCTACAATGAGCAGTTCTTC
.	TRBJ1-6	.	17	TRBV7-2	CASSLVPDSAYNSPLHF	TGTGCCAGCAGCTTAGTTCCCGACAGCGCCTATAATTCACCCCTCCACTTT
TRBD1	TRBJ2-7	.	17	TRBV9	CASSESPGTGSIYEQYF	TGTGCCAGCAGCGAAAGCCCCGGGACAGGGTCAATATACGAGCAGTACTTC
.	TRBJ1-3	.	16	TRBV5-6	CASSLKARTSGNTIYF	TGTGCCAGCAGCTTGAAGGCCCGGACTTCGGGAAACACCATATATTTT
TRBD1	TRBJ1-4	.	17	TRBV9	CASSPRTGFETNEKLFF	TGTGCCAGCAGCCCGCGGACAGGCTTTGAAACTAATGAAAAACTGTTTTTT
TRBD1	TRBJ1-2	.	16	TRBV5-4	CASSSARQGASYGYTF	TGTGCCAGCAGCTCAGCGAGACAGGGGGCTAGCTATGGCTACACCTTC
.	TRBJ1-1	.	15	TRBV4-1	CASSPEDRLNTEAFF	TGCGCCAGCAGCCCGGAGGACAGACTGAACACTGAAGCTTTCTTT
TRBD2	TRBJ2-3	.	15	TRBV19	CASRDSGGGADTQYF	TGTGCCAGTCGCGATAGCGGGGGAGGGGCAGATACGCAGTATTTT
TRBD2	TRBJ2-7	.	17	TRBV24-1	CATSDTGRGPTSYEQYF	TGTGCCACCAGTGATACTGGGAGGGGCCCTACATCCTACGAGCAGTACTTC
.	TRBJ1-4	.	14	TRBV6-5	CASSSTGTNEKLFF	TGTGCCAGCAGTTCAACAGGGACTAATGAAAAACTGTTTTTT
.	TRBJ2-1	few	18	TRBV9	CASSVAFGTYSSYNEQFF	TGTGCCAGCAGCGTAGCTTTCGGAACCTACAGCTCCTACAATGAGCAGTTCTTC
.	TRBJ1-4	.	14	TRBV6-6	CASSYDGNGEKLFF	TGTGCCAGCAGTTATGACGGGAACGGGGAAAAACTGTTTTTT